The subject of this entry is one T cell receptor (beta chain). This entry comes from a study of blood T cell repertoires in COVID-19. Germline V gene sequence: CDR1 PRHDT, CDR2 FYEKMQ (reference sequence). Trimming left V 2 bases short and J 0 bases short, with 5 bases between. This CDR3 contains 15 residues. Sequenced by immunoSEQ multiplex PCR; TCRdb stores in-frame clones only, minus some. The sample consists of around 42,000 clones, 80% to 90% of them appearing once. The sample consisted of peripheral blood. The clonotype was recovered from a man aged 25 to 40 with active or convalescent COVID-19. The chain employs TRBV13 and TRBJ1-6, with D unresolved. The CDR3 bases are TGTGCCAGCAGCTTATACTCCTCCTATAATTCACCCCTCCACTTT. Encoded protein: CASSLYSSYNSPLHF.